This T cell receptor (beta chain) stems from a study of blood T cell repertoires in COVID-19. Study overall: PBMCs, B-cell-depleted T cells, or T cells provided the cDNA or gDNA that made up the material.

The trim removed 8 bases at V and 5 bases at J, leaving 11 bases unmatched. The V gene's germline CDR1 is ENHRY and CDR2 SYGVKD. The CDR3 has 14 residues. The protocol was immunoSEQ multiplex PCR, while the TCRdb copy is restricted to in-frame clones and leaves out a portion. The repertoire consists of 70,000 to 90,000 clones, with roughly 80% occurring once and the leading ten covering 15% to 20%. This sequence originates from a woman aged 55-70 years with acute or convalescent COVID-19. The source material was peripheral blood. This rearrangement joins TRBV10-3 to TRBJ2-7, with 8 bases aligning to TRBD2. The CDR3 DNA is TGTGCCATCGGAGGGGTCGGGGGGGCGGACGAGCAGTACGTC. This gives the protein CAIGGVGGADEQYV.